This T cell receptor (beta chain) was recorded in a study of blood T cell repertoires in COVID-19. On the study more broadly: Sites in the United States, Italy and Spain provided acute and convalescent COVID-19 samples.

The germline V gene encodes CDR1 SGHRS and CDR2 YFSETQ. There are 17 residues in the CDR3. V gave up 4 bases and J gave up 0 bases; unmatched junction bases: 9. The protocol was immunoSEQ multiplex PCR, while the TCRdb copy is restricted to in-frame clones and leaves out a portion. This table has about 90,000 clones, around four fifths appearing once. The J gene is TRBJ1-4, the V gene TRBV5-1; 7 nucleotides agree with TRBD1. The sequence was obtained from a woman of 80 years or more with active or convalescent COVID-19. The specimen was peripheral blood. CDR3 loop: CASSIDRALATNEKLFF. CDR3 nucleotides: TGCGCCAGCAGCATCGACAGGGCCCTAGCAACTAATGAAAAACTGTTTTTT.